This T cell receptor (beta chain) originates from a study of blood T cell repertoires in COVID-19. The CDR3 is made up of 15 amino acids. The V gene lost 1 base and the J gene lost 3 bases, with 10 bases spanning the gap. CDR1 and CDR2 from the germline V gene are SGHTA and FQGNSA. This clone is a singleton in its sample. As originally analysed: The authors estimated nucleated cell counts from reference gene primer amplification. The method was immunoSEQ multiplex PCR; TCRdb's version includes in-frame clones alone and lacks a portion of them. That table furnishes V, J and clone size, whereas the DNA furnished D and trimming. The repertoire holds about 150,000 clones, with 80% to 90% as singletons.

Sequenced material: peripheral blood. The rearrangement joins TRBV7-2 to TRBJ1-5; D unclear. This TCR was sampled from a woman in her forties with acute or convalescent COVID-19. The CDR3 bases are TGTGCCAGCAGCTTAGTTTCCGGTACCAATCAGCCCCAGCATTTT. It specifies CASSLVSGTNQPQHF.